The 11 T cell receptor beta chains below were found in one sample sequenced in a study of T cells in Graves' hyperthyroidism and ophthalmopathy. RNA transcripts provided the source from which TCR beta CDR3 regions were amplified. TCR CDR3 underwent first-round RT-PCR with the HTBI primer set. TCRdb called the multiplex PCR reads again in MiXCR, with one record for every CDR3 protein. The repertoire holds around 350,000 distinct CDR3 sequences, approximately 13% seen once, with around a tenth in the top ten. The sequenced sample consisted of blood. These receptors originate from a woman aged 18-29 years with Graves' hyperthyroidism.

With respect to this clonotype: A read error is possible here, since a much larger clone lies one base away. DNA of the CDR3: TGTGTCAGCAGCCAGGGAACTCTCGGGAGGGAGCAGTACTTC. Amino acids: CVSSQGTLGREQYF. This chain uses TRBV7-9 with TRBJ2-7; TRBD2 agrees at 7 bases. CDR3 size: 14 residues. Germline V CDR1 and CDR2: SEHNR, FQNEAQ (reference sequence).

This chain links TRBV4-1 with TRBJ1-5; D uncertain. CDR1 and CDR2 from the germline V gene are MGHRA and YSYEKL. The CDR3 runs 16 residues. V was cut by 2 bases and J by 2 bases, with 13 bases left in between. The CDR3 sequence is CASSQRRHEGNQPQHF. CDR3 in DNA: TGCGCCAGCAGCCAAAGGAGGCACGAGGGCAATCAGCCCCAGCATTTT.

At least ten counts were recorded for this clonotype. The chain is built from TRBV12-3 or TRBV12-4 and TRBJ2-4; tentative D call: TRBD2 (6 bases). The ends were cut back, 1 base at V and 3 bases at J, with 13 bases in the middle. The length of the CDR3 is 16 residues. CDR3 sequence reads: CASSLGGRLGKNIQYF. In nucleotides, the CDR3 is TGTGCCAGCAGTTTAGGTGGGAGACTAGGCAAAAACATTCAGTACTTC.

This clonotype came up many times. The V and J genes are TRBV6-1 and TRBJ1-4; possibly TRBD1 for D (5 bases). V gave up 5 bases and J gave up 5 bases, with 15 bases separating them. The CDR3 spans 15 residues. Germline V lookup: CDR1 MNHNS, CDR2 SASEGT. The CDR3 sequence: CASSSTGTANEKLFF. The CDR3 coding sequence is TGTGCCAGCAGTTCCACCGGGACGGCGAATGAAAAACTGTTTTTT.

This clonotype was seen at least ten times. The chain uses TRBV13 and TRBJ1-1; 9 nucleotides match TRBD1. The CDR3 loop spans 18 amino acids. Germline assignment: CDR1 PRHDT and CDR2 FYEKMQ (reference sequence). V was pared by 7 bases and J by 3 bases, with 18 bases of the junction left unmatched. The CDR3 DNA sequence: TGTGCCAGCACCTCGAGGGTGGGGATCTGGACAGGGGACACTGAAGCTTTCTTT. As protein: CASTSRVGIWTGDTEAFF. Full variable domain (remainder filled in from reference TRBV13 and TRBJ1-1): AAGVIQSPRHLIKEKRETATLKCYPIPRHDTVYWYQQGPGQDPQFLISFYEKMQSDKGSIPDRFSAQQFSDYHSELNMSSLELGDSALYFCASTSRVGIWTGDTEAFFGQGTRLTVV.

The chain is built from TRBV7-2 and TRBJ1-2; 10 nucleotides align to TRBD1. The CDR3 has 17 residues. After removal of 1 base from V and 7 bases from J, the junction contained 12 bases not matched to a gene. The V gene's germline CDR1 is SGHTA and CDR2 FQGNSA. The CDR3 DNA sequence: TGTGCCAGCAGCTTAGAAGGGGGGACAGGGGTTGGGGGTGGCTACACCTTC. It codes for CASSLEGGTGVGGGYTF.

The genes are TRBV18 and TRBJ1-1; 9 nucleotides match TRBD1. V lost 3 bases to trimming and J lost 6 bases; unmatched junction nucleotides: 2. The CDR3 sequence is 13 residues long. Germline CDR1 reads KGHSH; CDR2 reads LQKENI. CDR3 sequence reads: CASSPGQGAEAFF. Here the CDR3 DNA reads TGTGCCAGCTCACCGGGACAGGGCGCTGAAGCTTTCTTT.

This clonotype turned up a few times. This chain links TRBV6-1 with TRBJ2-7; tentative D call: TRBD1 (6 bases). The CDR3 has 13 residues. The ends were cut back, 6 bases at V and 7 bases at J, with 16 bases in the middle. Germline lookup yields CDR1 MNHNS and CDR2 SASEGT. This CDR3 reads CASSPDRPGEQYF. The CDR3 DNA follows: TGTGCCAGCAGCCCGGACAGACCGGGGGAGCAGTACTTC.

At least ten counts were recorded for this clonotype. The chain links TRBV20-1 to TRBJ2-7; D unresolved. This CDR3 is built from 13 residues. Trimming pared 1 base from V and 6 bases from J, leaving 13 bases between. Germline V CDR1 and CDR2: DFQATT, SNEGSKA (reference sequence). The CDR3 sequence is CSARVDEKGEQYF. CDR3 sequence (DNA): TGCAGTGCTAGAGTAGATGAGAAGGGCGAGCAGTACTTC.

This clonotype was seen many times. The rearrangement uses TRBV5-1 and TRBJ2-7; the D is unclear. V lost 0 bases and J 3 bases, leaving 10 bases between the germline ends. Germline V lookup: CDR1 SGHRS, CDR2 YFSETQ. The CDR3 contains 14 residues. DNA of the CDR3: TGCGCCAGCAGCTTGGGCCAGACATACTACGAGCAGTACTTC. Residues: CASSLGQTYYEQYF.

This clonotype was counted many times. The chain couples TRBV6-1 to TRBJ2-1; possibly TRBD1 for D (5 bases). CDR1 is MNHNS and CDR2 is SASEGT in the germline V gene. CDR3 size: 14 residues. Trimming left V 5 bases short and J 4 bases short, with 12 bases between. Here the CDR3 reads CASSRSTGYNEQFF. CDR3 bases: TGTGCCAGCAGTAGATCTACAGGTTACAATGAGCAGTTCTTC.